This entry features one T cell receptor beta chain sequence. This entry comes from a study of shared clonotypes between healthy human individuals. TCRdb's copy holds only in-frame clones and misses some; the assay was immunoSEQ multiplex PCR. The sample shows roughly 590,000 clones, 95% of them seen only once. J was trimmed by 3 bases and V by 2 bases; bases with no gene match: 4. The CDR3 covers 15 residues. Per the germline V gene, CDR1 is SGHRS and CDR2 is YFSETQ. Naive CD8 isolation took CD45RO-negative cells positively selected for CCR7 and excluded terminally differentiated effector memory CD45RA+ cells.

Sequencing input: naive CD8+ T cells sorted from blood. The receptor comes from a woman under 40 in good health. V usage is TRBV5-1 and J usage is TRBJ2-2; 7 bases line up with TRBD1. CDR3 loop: CASSLSGTDTGELFF. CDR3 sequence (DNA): TGCGCCAGCAGCTTATCCGGGACAGACACCGGGGAGCTGTTTTTT.